This T cell receptor (beta chain) was identified during a study of graft-versus-host responses after intestinal transplantation. Study-level information: Recipients obtained multivisceral, liver-intestinal, or isolated intestinal transplants.

As to this clone: Its antigen is not identified.

Generated by immunoSEQ multiplex PCR, the TCRdb table keeps only in-frame clones and is missing some. This sample has about 37,000 clones, with roughly nine tenths found just once. Study-wide findings and caveats: GvH clonotypes were identified within recipient marrow, with a subset emerging first in ileum or blood.

Trimming pared 0 bases from V and 0 bases from J, leaving 11 bases between. Per the germline V gene, CDR1 is LNHNV and CDR2 is YYDKDF (reference sequence). The CDR3 totals 16 residues. Lymphocytes (intraepithelial and lamina propria) were released by processing the graft tissue. This sequence originates from a human patient who received an intestinal transplant, so some T cells may come from the graft donor. The chain couples TRBV15 to TRBJ1-1; D not certain. The sequencing used ileum tissue, collected approximately 210 days after intestinal transplant. The CDR3 is CATSRDLAAMNTEAFF. The CDR3 DNA sequence: TGTGCCACCAGCAGAGATCTAGCAGCTATGAACACTGAAGCTTTCTTT. Full variable domain (remainder filled in from reference TRBV15 and TRBJ1-1): DAMVIQNPRYQVTQFGKPVTLSCSQTLNHNVMYWYQQKSSQAPKLLFHYYDKDFNNEADTPDNFQSRRPNTSFCFLDIRSPGLGDTAMYLCATSRDLAAMNTEAFFGQGTRLTVV.